This T cell receptor (beta chain) derives from a study of neoadjuvant anti-PD-1 for oral cavity cancer. Notes on the study in general: Only three patients per response group were TCR-analyzed; validation needed.

The CDR3 loop spans 12 amino acids. Germline V gene sequence: CDR1 MNHEY, CDR2 SVGAGI. The germline V and J ends were trimmed by 4 bases and 8 bases, with 9 bases remaining between them. Documented time point: after neoadjuvant nivolumab, at surgical resection. Patients were newly diagnosed with stage II-IVA oral cavity squamous cell carcinoma without prior systemic or radiation treatment. In the case of this clone: Its target is not known.

Sequencing used immunoSEQ multiplex PCR; TCRdb keeps in-frame clones, though not all of them. The sample has roughly 14,000 clones, about 74% seen once; the top ten hold roughly 2.8%. The origin of this receptor is a person aged 35-79 years with oral cavity squamous cell carcinoma. The V call is TRBV6-5, the J call TRBJ2-4; tentatively, D is TRBD2 (5 bases). The starting material was PBMCs, obtained after nivolumab (anti-PD-1) treatment. CDR3 bases: TGTGCCAGCAGTTCGCGGCGGGACATTCAGTACTTC. Its protein is CASSSRRDIQYF.